This TCR beta chain appears in the sequencing data of a study of OX40 agonist ivuxolimab in advanced cancers. Clones were sequenced by immunoSEQ multiplex PCR, and TCRdb holds only the in-frame ones, with some missing. There are tens of thousands of clones in the sample; 89% occur only once, and about 9% lies in the top ten. The CDR3 length is 16 residues. Germline V CDR1 and CDR2: SGHTS, YDEGEE. J was trimmed by 2 bases and V by 6 bases; bases with no gene match: 13. This receptor was identified in an adult with an advanced solid tumor such as melanoma, head and neck, liver or kidney cancer. The chain links TRBV5-8 to TRBJ2-5, with 7 bases lining up with TRBD2. Sequencing used CD4+ or CD8+ T cells sorted from blood, obtained in a trial of the OX40 agonist ivuxolimab. The CDR3 nucleotides read TGTGCCAGCAAAAGCATCTGGGAAGCGGGGCAAGAGACCCAGTACTTC. Translation gives CASKSIWEAGQETQYF. The full variable domain, in which reference TRBV5-8 and TRBJ2-5 provide the parts outside the CDR3, is EAGVTQSPTHLIKTRGQQATLRCSPISGHTSVYWYQQALGLGLQFLLWYDEGEERNRGNFPPRFSGRQFPNYSSELNVNALELEDSALYLCASKSIWEAGQETQYFGPGTRLLVL.